This T cell receptor beta chain was identified in a study of tumor and adjacent non-tumor tissue in lung cancer. This clonotype was seen once. Its antigen is as yet unknown. A read error may produce the germline difference seen at one junction end. No cell sorting was done before RNA was extracted from the tissue. This non-tumor lung sample came from over 3 cm beyond the tumor edge. TCRbeta libraries were built with three rounds of nested PCR, modified from ARM-PCR. MiXCR, run by TCRdb on the multiplex PCR reads, gives a single entry per CDR3 protein. The sample lists 80,000 or so distinct CDR3 sequences, roughly 80% occurring once. Notes on the study in general: Tumor repertoires had a smaller top 100 clone share than normal lung.

Germline V gene data show CDR1 as SNHLY and CDR2 as FYNNEI. This CDR3 comprises 15 residues. The V and J genes are TRBV2 and TRBJ1-3, with a tentative D call TRBD1 (5 bases). This TCR was recovered from a man aged 55 to 70 with non-small cell lung cancer. The sequenced sample consisted of distant non-tumor lung tissue. The CDR3: CATSDGAASGNTIYF. DNA for the CDR3: TGTGCCACCAGTGACGGGGCTGCCTCTGGAAACACCATATATTTT.